This T cell receptor beta chain was sequenced in a study of human T cells and chemical hapten exposure. As for the study in general: Across samples, TCR yields varied, mostly owing to small differences in pooled library volumes.

There are 15 residues in the CDR3. The V and J ends lost 0 bases and 6 bases respectively, with 14 bases between them. Germline V gene data show CDR1 as SGHRS and CDR2 as YFSETQ. The library tagged each cDNA molecule with unique molecular identifiers. TCRdb re-called the RACE reads with MiXCR, one entry per CDR3 protein. The data contain 350,000 to 450,000 distinct CDR3 sequences, 4.5% to 6% of them singletons. Time point in this sample: pre-sensitization, week 0. Specified treatment: therapeutic diphenylcyclopropenone sensitization with weekly scalp DPC. Blood collection happened ahead of applying each patch test.

The receptor was derived from a woman aged 45-65 years with alopecia areata. Some clones in this sample may be carry-over from other donors' samples. V is TRBV5-1 and J is TRBJ2-3; the D gene is possibly TRBD1 (6 bases). The sample in question was whole blood, obtained in connection with sensitization to the hapten diphenylcyclopropenone (DPC). CDR3 bases: TGCGCCAGCAGCTTGGAAGGGGGTTCTCTGGATACGCAGTATTTT. Amino acids: CASSLEGGSLDTQYF.